These 31 T cell receptor beta chains share one sample of origin, sequenced in a study of cytomegalovirus exposure and HLA in healthy donors. A multiplex PCR was run with 60 Vbeta primers and 13 Jbeta primers. The data were produced by immunoSEQ multiplex PCR, yet TCRdb's version contains in-frame clones alone and is incomplete. The sample has 85,000 to 100,000 clones; 75% to 80% are singletons. Sample: PBMCs. These receptor sequences come from a woman aged 35 to 49 in good health and CMV-seronegative.

As for this clone: A read error may account for a junction end that differs from germline. The rearrangement joins TRBV14 to TRBJ1-3; D unclear. The V gene's germline CDR1 is SGHDN and CDR2 FVKESK. The CDR3 consists of 13 residues. The CDR3 loop is CASSPSRGQSWVF. DNA for the CDR3: TGTGCCAGCAGCCCGTCTAGAGGGCAATCCTGGGTTTTT.

The V gene is TRBV7-2, the J gene TRBJ2-5; a weak D match, TRBD1 (6 bases). This CDR3 contains 14 residues. V gave up 0 bases and J gave up 5 bases, with 10 bases separating them. CDR1 and CDR2 from the germline V gene are SGHTA and FQGNSA. The CDR3 nucleotides read TGTGCCAGCAGCTTAGCCACAGGGTGGGAGACCCAGTACTTC. This encodes CASSLATGWETQYF.

This chain links TRBV30 with TRBJ2-1; D might be TRBD2 (5 bases). Germline V lookup: CDR1 GTSNPN, CDR2 SVGIG (reference sequence). The CDR3 is made up of 13 amino acids. Trimming removed 2 bases at V and 10 bases at J, with 15 bases between. CDR3 sequence: CAWSPILGPEQFF. CDR3 sequence (DNA): TGTGCCTGGAGTCCAATACTAGGGCCCGAGCAGTTCTTC.

Only a few counts were recorded for this clone. The genes are TRBV5-6 and TRBJ1-4; 7 nucleotides line up with TRBD1. Germline V gene sequence: CDR1 SGHDT, CDR2 YYEEEE. V dropped 4 bases and J dropped 0; count of bases not matched to a gene: 9. The CDR3 is 17 residues long. The CDR3 region has the DNA TGTGCCAGCAGCACGATCAGGGGGTTCGCAACTAATGAAAAACTGTTTTTT. This translates into CASSTIRGFATNEKLFF.

The rearrangement uses TRBV2 and TRBJ1-1; D is possibly TRBD1 (5 bases). Germline CDR1 SNHLY, CDR2 FYNNEI. V dropped 3 bases and J dropped 0 bases, with 8 bases sitting between them. The CDR3 sequence is 14 residues long. In nucleotides, the CDR3 is TGTGCCAGCAGTGAGGTGACAGTGAACACTGAAGCTTTCTTT. It codes for CASSEVTVNTEAFF.

This chain links TRBV10-3 with TRBJ2-5, with 11 bases aligning to TRBD2. The V gene end was trimmed by 10 bases and the J gene end by 5 bases; junction bases not matched to a gene: 9. The CDR3 runs 14 residues. CDR1 and CDR2 (germline): ENHRY, SYGVKD. The CDR3 protein is CATGGSGGAETQYF. The CDR3 DNA sequence: TGTGCCACCGGGGGTAGCGGGGGGGCGGAGACCCAGTACTTC.

The chain employs TRBV19 and TRBJ1-1; D is undetermined. V shed 8 bases and J shed 2 bases, with 15 bases lying between them. The CDR3 consists of 14 residues. CDR1 LNHDA and CDR2 SQIVND come from the germline V gene (reference sequence). As DNA, the CDR3 is TGTGCCAGTTATGAACCGAGCCTCAACACTGAAGCTTTCTTT. Protein product: CASYEPSLNTEAFF.

CDR3 in DNA: TGCGCCAGCAGCTCGGACAGCGGCTTTTACGAGCAGTACTTC. This translates into CASSSDSGFYEQYF. The chain combines TRBV5-1 with TRBJ2-7, with a possible D match to TRBD1 (6 bases). Germline loops: CDR1 SGHRS, CDR2 YFSETQ. The ends were cut back, 3 bases at V and 4 bases at J, with 14 bases in the middle. This CDR3 has 14 residues.

The rearrangement links TRBV2 to TRBJ2-7, with D hard to call. V was cut by 6 bases and J by 2 bases, with 11 bases left in between. Per the germline V gene, CDR1 is SNHLY and CDR2 is FYNNEI. The CDR3 spans 13 residues. For the CDR3, the DNA is TGTGCCAGCAGCTCCGGCGGTGCCTACGAGCAGTACTTC. This encodes CASSSGGAYEQYF.

CDR3 in DNA: TGTGCCAGCGGGATTCCGGGACTAGCGGGGGGGCCGGATACGCAGTATTTT. Protein sequence: CASGIPGLAGGPDTQYF. The gene calls are TRBV28 and TRBJ2-3; 16 positions match TRBD2. The CDR3 spans 17 residues. Germline CDR1 and CDR2: MDHEN and SYDVKM. Unmatched junction bases numbered 11, after V lost 8 bases and J lost 6 bases.

To note about this clone: Other DNA sequences from this sample encode an identical CDR3 as well. The chain recombines TRBV5-1 with TRBJ2-5, with D perhaps TRBD1 (6 bases). Trimming stripped 0 bases from V and 3 bases from J, with 9 bases between. This CDR3 region has 14 residues. Germline V gene data show CDR1 as SGHRS and CDR2 as YFSETQ. The CDR3 DNA is TGCGCCAGCAGCTTGGGGTCAGGGGAAGAGACCCAGTACTTC. It codes for CASSLGSGEETQYF.

The chain combines TRBV4-3 with TRBJ2-1, with 10 positions matching TRBD1. The CDR3 spans 16 residues. Germline loops: CDR1 LGHNA, CDR2 YSLEER. V shed 4 bases, J shed 4 bases, and the junction held 7 bases outside the gene matches. In DNA, the CDR3 is TGCGCCAGCAGCCTGACAGGGGGCGAAACGTACAATGAGCAGTTCTTC. Residues: CASSLTGGETYNEQFF.

The genes are TRBV4-2 and TRBJ1-2; 7 bases fit TRBD1. Trimming took 1 base from V and 6 from J; bases not matched to a gene: 8. Per the germline V gene, CDR1 is LGHNA and CDR2 is YNFKEQ. This CDR3 contains 15 residues. The CDR3 sequence: CASSQGRAGGDGYTF. In nucleotides, the CDR3 is TGTGCCAGCAGCCAAGGAAGGGCAGGGGGAGATGGCTACACCTTC.

The chain has TRBV6-4 and TRBJ2-5, with D maybe TRBD2 (5 bases). CDR3 length: 13 amino acids. V shed 5 bases and J shed 4 bases, with 11 bases lying between them. The germline gives CDR1 MRHNA, CDR2 SNTAGT. This CDR3 is CASSSRAGETQYF. CDR3 sequence (DNA): TGTGCCAGCAGTTCTAGGGCGGGAGAGACCCAGTACTTC.

V and J are TRBV6-5 and TRBJ2-5, with a possible D match to TRBD1 (6 bases). Trimming shortened V by 0 bases and J by 3 bases, and 11 bases separated the two germline ends. CDR3 length: 15 residues. Germline CDR1 MNHEY, CDR2 SVGAGI. The CDR3 sequence: CASSYSGAEEETQYF. The DNA of the CDR3 is TGTGCCAGCAGTTACTCGGGGGCAGAGGAAGAGACCCAGTACTTC.

This rearrangement joins TRBV7-9 to TRBJ1-1; possible D gene TRBD1, 5 bases. The germline V gene encodes CDR1 SEHNR and CDR2 FQNEAQ (reference sequence). The V end lost 5 bases, the J end lost 3 bases, and 10 bases lay between the germline ends. The CDR3 is 13 amino acids. In nucleotides, the CDR3 is TGTGCCAGCAGCCAGGGTGAGGACACTGAAGCTTTCTTT. This codes for CASSQGEDTEAFF.

The chain has TRBV5-1 and TRBJ2-7, with 7 bases aligning to TRBD1. Trimming at V came to 4 bases and at J to 2 bases, leaving 9 bases not matched to a gene. Germline CDR1 and CDR2: SGHRS and YFSETQ. The CDR3 totals 15 residues. CDR3 bases: TGCGCCAGCAGCCCAGGGGGAAGCGCTGCCTACGAGCAGTACTTC. Amino acids: CASSPGGSAAYEQYF.

This clone has more than one count but fewer than ten. The V call is TRBV9, the J call TRBJ2-7, with 7 bases lining up with TRBD2. The CDR3 length is 15 residues. The ends lost 0 bases at V and 2 bases at J; junction bases unmatched: 5. Germline V gene data show CDR1 as SGDLS and CDR2 as YYNGEE. The CDR3 DNA sequence: TGTGCCAGCAGCGTAGGGGGGGGAATCACCTACGAGCAGTACTTC. It translates to CASSVGGGITYEQYF.

The rearrangement links TRBV5-4 to TRBJ2-2; the match to TRBD2 covers 8 bases. Germline assignment: CDR1 SGHNT and CDR2 YYREEE (reference sequence). CDR3 length: 18 residues. V shed 0 bases, J shed 6 bases, and the junction held 13 bases outside the gene matches. In DNA, the CDR3 is TGTGCCAGCAGCTTGGCCTTCTCGGGGGGGGGCCTATCCGGGGAGCTGTTTTTT. This translates into CASSLAFSGGGLSGELFF.

This rearrangement joins TRBV5-1 to TRBJ1-6; 8 nucleotides align to TRBD1. Trimming cost V 0 bases and J 5 bases; bases outside gene matches: 4. The CDR3 loop spans 16 amino acids. Germline assignment: CDR1 SGHRS and CDR2 YFSETQ. Here the CDR3 reads CASSLGPTGDNSPLHF. The CDR3 nucleotides read TGCGCCAGCAGCTTGGGCCCGACAGGGGATAATTCACCCCTCCACTTT. Combining the CDR3 with reference TRBV5-1 and TRBJ1-6 gives the whole variable domain KAGVTQTPRYLIKTRGQQVTLSCSPISGHRSVSWYQQTPGQGLQFLFEYFSETQRNKGNFPGRFSGRQFSNSRSEMNVSTLELGDSALYLCASSLGPTGDNSPLHFGNGTRLTVT.

The chain joins TRBV7-2 to TRBJ1-6, with D tentatively TRBD1 (5 bases). Per the germline V gene, CDR1 is SGHTA and CDR2 is FQGNSA. The V and J ends lost 5 bases and 10 bases respectively, with 15 bases between them. The CDR3 has 14 amino acids. The CDR3 loop is CASSARGFESPLHF. CDR3 nucleotide sequence: TGTGCCAGCAGCGCTAGGGGTTTCGAATCACCCCTCCACTTT.

The chain carries TRBV4-1 and TRBJ1-5, with D perhaps matching TRBD1 (5 bases). V was pared by 0 bases and J by 1 base, with 10 bases between. The CDR3 is made up of 16 amino acids. The V gene's germline CDR1 is MGHRA and CDR2 YSYEKL. The CDR3, as DNA: TGCGCCAGCAGCCAAGATGGGGGGGGGAGCAATCAGCCCCAGCATTTT. This sequence encodes CASSQDGGGSNQPQHF.

The chain carries TRBV7-8 and TRBJ2-2; perhaps TRBD2 as D (7 bases). V lost 5 bases to trimming and J lost 5 bases, with 15 bases between them. This CDR3 spans 15 amino acids. The germline V gene encodes CDR1 SGHVS and CDR2 FQNEAQ. CDR3 DNA sequence: TGTGCCAGCAGCATACAACAGGGAGGGACCGGGGAGCTGTTTTTT. Protein product: CASSIQQGGTGELFF.

The chain's CDR3 is CASSKGVLGISFF. CDR3 sequence (DNA): TGTGCCAGCAGTAAAGGGGTGTTGGGCATATCTTTCTTT. The gene calls are TRBV2 and TRBJ1-1; perhaps TRBD1 as D (5 bases). Germline V gene data show CDR1 as SNHLY and CDR2 as FYNNEI. The CDR3 spans 13 residues. Trimming pared 5 bases from V and 12 bases from J, leaving 19 bases between. Full variable domain (outside the CDR3, taken from reference TRBV2 and TRBJ1-1): EPEVTQTPSHQVTQMGQEVILRCVPISNHLYFYWYRQILGQKVEFLVSFYNNEISEKSEIFDDQFSVERPDGSNFTLKIRSTKLEDSAMYFCASSKGVLGISFFGQGTRLTVV.

CDR3 region: CASTITDHYGYTF. DNA for the CDR3: TGTGCCAGCACCATCACAGATCACTATGGCTACACCTTC. This chain links TRBV28 with TRBJ1-2; no reliable D call. Trimming pared 7 bases from V and 3 bases from J, leaving 12 bases between. The CDR3 totals 13 residues. From germline, CDR1 is MDHEN and CDR2 SYDVKM.

The chain carries TRBV7-6 and TRBJ1-3; 9 bases are shared with TRBD1. V dropped 5 bases and J dropped 5; count of bases not matched to a gene: 4. This CDR3 has 14 residues. Germline lookup yields CDR1 SGHVS and CDR2 FNYEAQ. The CDR3 protein is CASSPGTGRNTIYF. The CDR3 bases are TGTGCCAGCAGCCCCGGGACAGGGAGAAACACCATATATTTT.

The gene calls are TRBV4-3 and TRBJ2-3, with unresolved D. This CDR3 region has 14 residues. Trimming shortened V by 1 base and J by 2 bases, and 7 bases separated the two germline ends. Germline CDR1 reads LGHNA; CDR2 reads YSLEER. CDR3: CASSQGLNTDTQYF. For the CDR3, the DNA is TGCGCCAGCAGCCAAGGACTGAACACAGATACGCAGTATTTT.

The rearrangement links TRBV4-3 to TRBJ2-7; D is perhaps TRBD2 (6 bases). The CDR3 totals 13 residues. V was clipped by 0 bases and J by 3 bases, with 6 bases between them. Germline V CDR1 and CDR2: LGHNA, YSLEER. The CDR3 region is CASSQEEGYEQYF. Written as DNA, the CDR3 is TGCGCCAGCAGCCAAGAGGAGGGCTACGAGCAGTACTTC.

The chain links TRBV7-2 to TRBJ1-6; possible D gene TRBD1, 5 bases. The V and J ends lost 5 bases and 11 bases respectively, with 19 bases between them. Germline values: CDR1 SGHTA, CDR2 FQGNSA. CDR3 length: 15 residues. CDR3 coding DNA: TGTGCCAGCAGCCCTACGGGGGACCCCGTGGCACCCCTCCACTTT. As protein: CASSPTGDPVAPLHF.

This clone appeared once. The rearrangement uses TRBV16 and TRBJ1-2; D is perhaps TRBD1 (6 bases). Trimming left V 4 bases short and J 4 bases short, with 13 bases between. Germline assignment: CDR1 KGHSY and CDR2 FQNENV. The CDR3 has 14 amino acids. In DNA, the CDR3 is TGTGCCAGCAGCCCACAACAGGGTGTCTATGGCTACACCTTC. Amino acid sequence: CASSPQQGVYGYTF.

The chain combines TRBV28 with TRBJ1-1; the D is unclear. V lost 5 bases to trimming and J lost 0 bases, with 4 bases between them. Germline V lookup: CDR1 MDHEN, CDR2 SYDVKM. This CDR3 is built from 12 residues. The CDR3, as DNA: TGTGCCAGCAGTCAGATGAACACTGAAGCTTTCTTT. Its translation: CASSQMNTEAFF. Supplemented by reference TRBV28 and TRBJ1-1, the full variable domain reads DVKVTQSSRYLVKRTGEKVFLECVQDMDHENMFWYRQDPGLGLRLIYFSYDVKMKEKGDIPEGYSVSREKKERFSLILESASTNQTSMYLCASSQMNTEAFFGQGTRLTVV.